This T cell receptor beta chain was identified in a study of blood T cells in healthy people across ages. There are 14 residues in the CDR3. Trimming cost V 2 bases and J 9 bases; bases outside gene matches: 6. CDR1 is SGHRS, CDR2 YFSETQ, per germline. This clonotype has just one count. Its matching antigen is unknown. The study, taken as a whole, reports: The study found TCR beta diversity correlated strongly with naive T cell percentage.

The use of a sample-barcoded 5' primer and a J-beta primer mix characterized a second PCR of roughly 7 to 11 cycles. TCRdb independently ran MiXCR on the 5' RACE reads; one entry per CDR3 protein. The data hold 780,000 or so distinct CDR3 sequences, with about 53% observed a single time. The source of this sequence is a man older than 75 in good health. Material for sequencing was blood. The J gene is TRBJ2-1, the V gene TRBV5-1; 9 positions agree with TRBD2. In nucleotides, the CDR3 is TGCGCCAGCAGCTTCGGGCGGGAGGGGGGTGAGCAGTTCTTC. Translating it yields CASSFGREGGEQFF.